This T cell receptor (beta chain) was retrieved from a study of cytomegalovirus exposure and HLA in healthy donors. Whole-study results and caveats: The authors confirmed in vitro that a few CMV-associated chains were specific for CMV antigens. The records held CMV serostatus as the only immune exposure information. Follow-up analysis later connected one missense variant in DCLRE1C with trimming of TCR beta V- and J-genes.

The PCR made use of 60 Vbeta and 13 Jbeta primers. Profiled with immunoSEQ multiplex PCR; TCRdb holds only in-frame clones, not every one. The profile shows some 200,000 clones, roughly 80% of them singletons. Trimming cost V 3 bases and J 3 bases; bases outside gene matches: 8. Per germline, CDR1 SGDLS and CDR2 YYNGEE. The length of the CDR3 is 16 residues. With respect to this clone: Its cognate antigen is unknown.

The sequenced material came from PBMCs. The receptor was isolated from a young woman in good health and CMV-seronegative. The genes are TRBV9 and TRBJ2-1; 8 nucleotides match TRBD2. CDR3 sequence (DNA): TGTGCCAGCAGCGCGTCAACTAGCGGAGACTACAATGAGCAGTTCTTC. Protein product: CASSASTSGDYNEQFF.